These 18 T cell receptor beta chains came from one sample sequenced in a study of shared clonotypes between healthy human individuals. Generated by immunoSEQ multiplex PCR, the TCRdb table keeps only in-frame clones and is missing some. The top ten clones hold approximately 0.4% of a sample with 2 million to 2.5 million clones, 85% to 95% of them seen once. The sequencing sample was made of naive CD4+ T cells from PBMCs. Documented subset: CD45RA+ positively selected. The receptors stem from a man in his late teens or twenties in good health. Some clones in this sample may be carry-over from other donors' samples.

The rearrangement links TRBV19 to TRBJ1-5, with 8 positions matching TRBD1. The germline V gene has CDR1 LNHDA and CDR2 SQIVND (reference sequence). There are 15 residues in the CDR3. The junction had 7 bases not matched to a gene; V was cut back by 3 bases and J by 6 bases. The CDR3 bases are TGTGCCAGTAGTATGAGGGCAGGGGGCCCTCAGCCCCAGCATTTT. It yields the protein CASSMRAGGPQPQHF.

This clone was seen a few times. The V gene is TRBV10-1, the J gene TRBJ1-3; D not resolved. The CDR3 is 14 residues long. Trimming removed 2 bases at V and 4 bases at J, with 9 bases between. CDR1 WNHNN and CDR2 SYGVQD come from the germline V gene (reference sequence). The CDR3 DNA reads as TGCGCCAGCAGTGAGAGTACCTTCGGAAACACCATATATTTT. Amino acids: CASSESTFGNTIYF.

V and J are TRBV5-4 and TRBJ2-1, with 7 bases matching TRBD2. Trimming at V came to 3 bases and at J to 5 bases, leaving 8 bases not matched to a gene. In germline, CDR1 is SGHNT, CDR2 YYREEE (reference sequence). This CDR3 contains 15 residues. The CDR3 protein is CASSSTSRWDNEQFF. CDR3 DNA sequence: TGTGCCAGCAGCTCGACTAGCCGTTGGGACAATGAGCAGTTCTTC.

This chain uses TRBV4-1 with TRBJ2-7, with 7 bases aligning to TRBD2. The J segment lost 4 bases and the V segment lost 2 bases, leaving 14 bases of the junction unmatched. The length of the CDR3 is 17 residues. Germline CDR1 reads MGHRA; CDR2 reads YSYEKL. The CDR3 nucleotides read TGCGCCAGCAGCCAACCCAACCGGGGGGTAAAAGGGTACGAGCAGTACTTC. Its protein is CASSQPNRGVKGYEQYF.

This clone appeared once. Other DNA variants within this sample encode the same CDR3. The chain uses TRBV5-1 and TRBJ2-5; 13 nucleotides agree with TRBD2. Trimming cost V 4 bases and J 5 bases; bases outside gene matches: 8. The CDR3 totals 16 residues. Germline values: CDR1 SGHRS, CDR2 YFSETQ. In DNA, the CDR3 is TGCGCCAGCAGCCTTGGACTAGCGGGAGTGGGGGAGACCCAGTACTTC. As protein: CASSLGLAGVGETQYF.

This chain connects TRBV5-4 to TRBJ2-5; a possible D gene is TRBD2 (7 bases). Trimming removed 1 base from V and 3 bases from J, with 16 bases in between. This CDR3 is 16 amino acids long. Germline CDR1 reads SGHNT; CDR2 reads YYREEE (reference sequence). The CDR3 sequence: CASSLSIRGAEETQYF. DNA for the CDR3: TGTGCCAGCAGCTTGAGTATTCGGGGGGCGGAAGAGACCCAGTACTTC.

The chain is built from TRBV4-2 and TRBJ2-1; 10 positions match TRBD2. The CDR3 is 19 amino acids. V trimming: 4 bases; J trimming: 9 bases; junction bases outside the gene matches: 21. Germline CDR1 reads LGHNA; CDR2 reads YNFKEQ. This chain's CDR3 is CASSRQRGVAGGALGEQFF. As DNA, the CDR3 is TGTGCCAGCAGCCGACAGAGAGGAGTAGCGGGAGGAGCGCTGGGTGAGCAGTTCTTC.

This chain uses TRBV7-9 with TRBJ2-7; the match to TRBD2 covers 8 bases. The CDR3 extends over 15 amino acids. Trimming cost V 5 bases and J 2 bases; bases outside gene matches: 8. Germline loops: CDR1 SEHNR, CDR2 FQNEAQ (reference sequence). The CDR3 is CASSPFAGLAYEQYF. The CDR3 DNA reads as TGTGCCAGCAGCCCCTTCGCGGGACTAGCCTACGAGCAGTACTTC.

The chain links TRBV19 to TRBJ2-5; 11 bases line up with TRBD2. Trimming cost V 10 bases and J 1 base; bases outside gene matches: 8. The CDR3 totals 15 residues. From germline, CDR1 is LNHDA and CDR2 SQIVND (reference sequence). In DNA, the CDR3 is TGTGCCACCTCCCGACTAGCGGGGATCCAAGAGACCCAGTACTTC. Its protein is CATSRLAGIQETQYF.

CDR3 nucleotides: TGTGCCAGCAGCTTAGGTTCCTCGGCCCTCCACTTT. This translates into CASSLGSSALHF. The rearrangement joins TRBV11-2 to TRBJ1-6, with no clear D. The CDR3 loop spans 12 amino acids. Germline CDR1 SGHAT, CDR2 FQNNGV. Trimming stripped 1 base from V and 14 bases from J, with 9 bases between.

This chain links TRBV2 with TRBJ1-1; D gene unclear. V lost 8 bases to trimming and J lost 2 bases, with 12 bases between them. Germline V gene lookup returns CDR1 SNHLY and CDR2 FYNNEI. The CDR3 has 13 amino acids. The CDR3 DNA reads TGTGCCAGCGGATCAAATCTTAACACTGAAGCTTTCTTT. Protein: CASGSNLNTEAFF.

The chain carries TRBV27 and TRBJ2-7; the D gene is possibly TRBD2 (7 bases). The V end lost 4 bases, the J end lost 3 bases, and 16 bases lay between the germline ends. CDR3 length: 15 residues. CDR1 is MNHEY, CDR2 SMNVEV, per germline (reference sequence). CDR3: CASSSKREGGYEQYF. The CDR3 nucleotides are TGTGCCAGCAGTTCCAAAAGGGAGGGGGGCTACGAGCAGTACTTC.

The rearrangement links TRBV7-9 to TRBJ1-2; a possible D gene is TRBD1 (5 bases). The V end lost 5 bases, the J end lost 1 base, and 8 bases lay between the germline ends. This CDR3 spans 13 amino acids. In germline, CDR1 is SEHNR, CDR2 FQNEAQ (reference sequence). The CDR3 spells CASSPGRNYGYTF. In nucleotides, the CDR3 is TGTGCCAGCAGCCCGGGACGTAACTATGGCTACACCTTC.

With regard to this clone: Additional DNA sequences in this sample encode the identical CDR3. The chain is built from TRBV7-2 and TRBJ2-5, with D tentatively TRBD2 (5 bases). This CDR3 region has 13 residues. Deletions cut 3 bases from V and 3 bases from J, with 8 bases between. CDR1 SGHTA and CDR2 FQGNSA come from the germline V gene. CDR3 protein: CASSLERKETQYF. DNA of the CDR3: TGTGCCAGCAGCTTGGAGCGGAAAGAGACCCAGTACTTC. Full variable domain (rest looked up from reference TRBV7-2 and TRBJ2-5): GAGVSQSPSNKVTEKGKDVELRCDPISGHTALYWYRQSLGQGLEFLIYFQGNSAPDKSGLPSDRFSAERTGGSVSTLTIQRTQQEDSAVYLCASSLERKETQYFGPGTRLLVL.

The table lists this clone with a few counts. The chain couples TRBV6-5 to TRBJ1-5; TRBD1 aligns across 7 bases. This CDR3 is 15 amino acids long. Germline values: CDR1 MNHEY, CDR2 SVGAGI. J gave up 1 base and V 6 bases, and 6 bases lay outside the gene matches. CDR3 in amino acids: CASRTTGLSNQPQHF. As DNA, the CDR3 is TGTGCCAGCAGGACGACAGGGTTGAGCAATCAGCCCCAGCATTTT.

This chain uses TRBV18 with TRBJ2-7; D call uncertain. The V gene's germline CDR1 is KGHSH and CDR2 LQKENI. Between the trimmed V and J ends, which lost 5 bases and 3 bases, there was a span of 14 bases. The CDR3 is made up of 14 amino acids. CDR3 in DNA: TGTGCCAGCTCAAGAAGCACGGGCTTCTACGAGCAGTACTTC. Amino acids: CASSRSTGFYEQYF.

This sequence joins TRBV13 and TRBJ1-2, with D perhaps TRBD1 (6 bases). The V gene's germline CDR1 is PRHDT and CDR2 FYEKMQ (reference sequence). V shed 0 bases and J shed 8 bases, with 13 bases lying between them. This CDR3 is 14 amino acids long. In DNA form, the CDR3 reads TGTGCCAGCAGCTTAGGCCCAGGGGCTTACGGCTACACCTTC. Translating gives CASSLGPGAYGYTF.

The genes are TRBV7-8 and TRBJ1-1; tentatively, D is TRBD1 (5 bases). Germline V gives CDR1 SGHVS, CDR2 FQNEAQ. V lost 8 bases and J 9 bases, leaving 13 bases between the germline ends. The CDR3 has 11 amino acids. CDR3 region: CASSGDLKAFF. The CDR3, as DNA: TGTGCCAGCTCGGGGGACTTGAAAGCTTTCTTT.